This T cell receptor beta chain was sequenced for a study of T cell responses to AZD1222 COVID-19 vaccine. This clone was seen more than once but under ten times. Its matching antigen is unknown. Study-level findings and limits: Elevations in Spike-specific TCR breadth and depth followed administration of two AZD1222 doses. Targets within unmutated variant regions were reportedly found for nearly half of spike-specific TCRs. Without day 14 samples, only post-peak T cell repertoires were studied. Clonal diversity was possibly underestimated; the donors were predominantly white British and more often female.

Germline loops: CDR1 MGHRA, CDR2 YSYEKL. This CDR3 has 16 amino acids. V shed 0 bases and J 3 bases; nucleotides not matched to a gene: 7. Profiling relied on immunoSEQ multiplex PCR, and the TCRdb table lists in-frame clones only, not all of them. In the table there are 150,000 to 200,000 clones, just over 90% of which are singletons. This sequence originates from an adult in good health. The rearrangement links TRBV4-1 to TRBJ2-7; 8 nucleotides align to TRBD1. This specimen was peripheral blood, taken on day 0 of AZD1222 vaccination. The CDR3 reads CASSQEWTGPIYEQYF. In DNA form, the CDR3 reads TGCGCCAGCAGCCAAGAGTGGACAGGGCCAATCTACGAGCAGTACTTC.